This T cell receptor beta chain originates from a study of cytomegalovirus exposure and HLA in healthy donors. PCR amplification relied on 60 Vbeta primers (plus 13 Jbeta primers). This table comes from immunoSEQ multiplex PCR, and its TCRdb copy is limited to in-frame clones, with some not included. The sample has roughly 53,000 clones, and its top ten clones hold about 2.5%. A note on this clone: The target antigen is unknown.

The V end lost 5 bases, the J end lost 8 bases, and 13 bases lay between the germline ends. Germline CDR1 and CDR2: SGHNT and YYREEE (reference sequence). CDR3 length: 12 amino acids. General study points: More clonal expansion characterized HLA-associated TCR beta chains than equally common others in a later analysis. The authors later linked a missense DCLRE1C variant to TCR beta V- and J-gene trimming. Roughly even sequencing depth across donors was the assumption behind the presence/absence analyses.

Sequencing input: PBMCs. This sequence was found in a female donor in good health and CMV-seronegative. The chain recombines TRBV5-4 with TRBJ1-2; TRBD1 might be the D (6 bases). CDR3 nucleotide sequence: TGTGCCAGCAGTGCACAGGGTTGGGGCTACACCTTC. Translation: CASSAQGWGYTF.